The 20 T cell receptor beta chains below were found in one sample sequenced in a study of T-cell memory formation after mild COVID-19 (dated by TCRdb to 2020 to 2023). The library was built by means of 5' RACE. The instrument was an Illumina NovaSeq 6000. TCRdb reprocessed the public reads (quality trimming at Q25 with fastp, clone calling with MiXCR) and kept in-frame beta chains. CDR3 protein duplicates are merged, each entry listing the most common genes and DNA. The sample table holds about 390,000 distinct CDR3 sequences, of which more than 15% were seen once. 20% to 25% of the sample is held by the ten biggest clonotypes. The sample taken for sequencing was PBMCs or a T cell subset sorted from them (not recorded which). The receptors derive from a young man who had mild COVID-19 (a few samples of this study predate the infection). The sample titles of this study are shuffled in the database, so cell type and time point are left out; the donor was told from shared clones.

This clonotype was seen a few times. The J gene is TRBJ1-2, the V gene TRBV15; maybe TRBD1 (6 bases). Between the trimmed V and J ends, which lost 6 bases and 6 bases, there was a span of 17 bases. Germline CDR1 and CDR2: LNHNV and YYDKDF (reference sequence). The CDR3 has 14 residues. CDR3 protein: CATRQQGRLDGYTF. In DNA form, the CDR3 reads TGTGCCACCAGGCAGCAGGGGCGCTTGGATGGCTACACCTTC.

This CDR3 reads CASSRTGGFGANVLTF. Written as DNA, the CDR3 is TGTGCCAGCAGTCGAACAGGGGGCTTCGGGGCCAACGTCCTGACTTTC. This chain joins TRBV6-5 and TRBJ2-6, with TRBD1 matching over 9 bases. This CDR3 is 16 amino acids long. CDR1 is MNHEY, CDR2 SVGAGI, per germline. V was clipped by 5 bases and J by 4 bases; unmatched bases: 6.

This chain connects TRBV28 to TRBJ2-3, with D possibly TRBD2 on 7 matching bases. V was pared by 7 bases and J by 0 bases, with 23 bases between. CDR1 is MDHEN, CDR2 SYDVKM, per germline. This CDR3 spans 18 amino acids. The CDR3 spells CASIKTSWGGPSTDTQYF. DNA for the CDR3: TGTGCCAGCATAAAGACCTCGTGGGGGGGGCCCAGCACAGATACGCAGTATTTT.

This clonotype was observed a few times. The V call is TRBV7-2, the J call TRBJ1-4, with D possibly TRBD1 on 5 matching bases. Germline CDR1 is SGHTA and CDR2 is FQGNSA. The V end was cut by 5 bases, the J end by 4 bases, with 11 bases between. CDR3 length: 14 amino acids. This CDR3 is CASSTQVDNEKLFF. The DNA for the CDR3 is TGTGCCAGCAGCACACAGGTCGATAATGAAAAACTGTTTTTT.

This clonotype was seen more than once but under ten times. This chain uses TRBV4-3 with TRBJ1-4; D gene unclear. Trimming shortened V by 5 bases and J by 4 bases, and 14 bases separated the two germline ends. Germline loops: CDR1 LGHNA, CDR2 YSLEER. This CDR3 comprises 15 residues. The CDR3 nucleotides are TGCGCCAGCAGCTTCGGACCGGTGGATAATGAAAAACTGTTTTTT. Translating it yields CASSFGPVDNEKLFF.

This clonotype was found a few times. The J gene is TRBJ2-7, the V gene TRBV27; perhaps TRBD1 as D (5 bases). The V gene's germline CDR1 is MNHEY and CDR2 SMNVEV (reference sequence). The CDR3 is 14 residues long. V was pared by 0 bases and J by 5 bases, with 11 bases between. CDR3 sequence reads: CASSLSGAGNEQYV. The CDR3 nucleotides are TGTGCCAGCAGTTTATCAGGTGCAGGGAACGAGCAGTACGTC.

A few counts support this clonotype. The chain carries TRBV7-2 and TRBJ1-6, with D perhaps matching TRBD1 (5 bases). Per the germline V gene, CDR1 is SGHTA and CDR2 is FQGNSA. The CDR3 covers 12 residues. Trimming left V 6 bases short and J 7 bases short, with 7 bases between. CDR3 region: CASRPGNSPLHF. Here the CDR3 DNA reads TGTGCCAGCAGGCCAGGGAATTCACCCCTCCACTTT.

There are a few counts of this clonotype. The V gene is TRBV5-6, the J gene TRBJ2-5; TRBD1 agrees at 7 bases. V gave up 3 bases and J gave up 9 bases; unmatched junction bases: 8. Germline-derived CDR1 and CDR2 are SGHDT and YYEEEE. The CDR3 extends over 13 amino acids. The CDR3 protein is CASSSDRASAQYF. In nucleotides, the CDR3 is TGTGCCAGCAGCTCAGACAGGGCTTCGGCCCAGTACTTC.

Many counts were recorded for this clonotype. This chain uses TRBV5-1 with TRBJ2-5, with D perhaps assigned TRBD1 or TRBD2 (5 bases each). CDR3 length equals 17 residues. Germline V gene data show CDR1 as SGHRS and CDR2 as YFSETQ. V lost 4 bases to trimming and J lost 2 bases, with 21 bases between them. This CDR3 reads CASSQTRGLGLQETQYF. The CDR3 nucleotides are TGCGCCAGCAGCCAGACCCGGGGCCTAGGACTGCAAGAGACCCAGTACTTC.

The chain recombines TRBV21-1 with TRBJ1-5; the listed D gene, TRBD1, was not tested against the DNA. TRBV21-1 is a documented pseudogene. CDR3 length: 17 amino acids. The CDR3 nucleotides read TGTGCCAGCAGCAAAGTTTCCGAGGGAAGGGAAAATCAGCCCCAGCATTTT. Its translation: CASSKVSEGRENQPQHF.

The chain links TRBV28 to TRBJ2-3; D call uncertain. Germline V gives CDR1 MDHEN, CDR2 SYDVKM. This CDR3 region has 15 residues. Trimming shortened V by 3 bases and J by 1 base, and 11 bases separated the two germline ends. CDR3 DNA: TGTGCCAGCAGTTTCGGGCAGATACGCACAGATACGCAGTATTTT. Translated, it gives CASSFGQIRTDTQYF.

This sequence joins TRBV27 and TRBJ2-7; 12 positions agree with TRBD2. Losses at the gene ends were 6 bases for V and 4 bases for J; bases not matched to a gene: 7. CDR3 length: 15 residues. CDR1 and CDR2 (germline): MNHEY, SMNVEV (reference sequence). CDR3 sequence: CASSLTSGGSYEQYV. The CDR3 nucleotides are TGTGCCAGCAGCCTGACTAGCGGGGGTTCATACGAGCAGTACGTC.

This clonotype has just a few counts. The chain links TRBV7-9 to TRBJ1-6; 7 bases match TRBD1. V shed 5 bases, J shed 7 bases, and the junction held 8 bases outside the gene matches. The CDR3 loop spans 15 amino acids. The germline V gene encodes CDR1 SEHNR and CDR2 FQNEAQ (reference sequence). The CDR3 is CASSPYDRANSPLHF. As DNA, the CDR3 is TGTGCCAGCAGCCCTTATGACAGGGCCAATTCACCCCTCCACTTT.

The CDR3 sequence is CSAATSERTDTQYF. Written as DNA, the CDR3 is TGCAGTGCTGCCACTAGCGAGCGAACAGATACGCAGTATTTT. The chain carries TRBV20-1 and TRBJ2-3; TRBD2 aligns across 7 bases. The CDR3 is 14 amino acids. Losses at the gene ends were 5 bases for V and 3 bases for J; bases not matched to a gene: 8. Germline V lookup: CDR1 DFQATT, CDR2 SNEGSKA (reference sequence).

V usage is TRBV3-1 and J usage is TRBJ2-2, with D perhaps TRBD1 or TRBD2 (5 bases each). V was pared by 2 bases and J by 3 bases, with 13 bases between. The germline V gene has CDR1 LGHDT and CDR2 YNNKEL (reference sequence). The length of the CDR3 is 16 residues. The CDR3 coding sequence is TGTGCCAGCAGCCAATTACGGGGACGACACACCGGGGAGCTGTTTTTT. It translates to CASSQLRGRHTGELFF.

V is TRBV30 and J is TRBJ2-7; 7 nucleotides agree with TRBD2. The V gene end was trimmed by 5 bases and the J gene end by 5 bases; junction bases not matched to a gene: 9. Germline values: CDR1 GTSNPN, CDR2 SVGIG (reference sequence). CDR3 length: 13 residues. CDR3 DNA: TGTGCCTGGGCCACCGACGGGGGGAACGAGCAGTACTTC. Residues: CAWATDGGNEQYF.

J is TRBJ2-1 and V is TRBV9; no firm D call. This CDR3 has 16 amino acids. CDR1 and CDR2 (germline): SGDLS, YYNGEE. The V gene lost 4 bases and the J gene lost 6 bases, with 20 bases spanning the gap. CDR3 DNA: TGTGCCAGCAGCCCCCGATATGAGGCGTGGGGCAATGAGCAGTTCTTC. It codes for CASSPRYEAWGNEQFF.

This clonotype was seen only a few times. This chain links TRBV24-1 with TRBJ2-2; no firm D call. V was pared by 4 bases and J by 2 bases, with 7 bases between. Per the germline V gene, CDR1 is KGHDR and CDR2 is SFDVKD. The CDR3 loop spans 14 amino acids. DNA for the CDR3: TGTGCCACCAGTGACAGGAGAAACACCGGGGAGCTGTTTTTT. Translating it yields CATSDRRNTGELFF.

The V and J genes are TRBV10-3 and TRBJ1-6, with D uncertain. Trimming shortened V by 4 bases and J by 7 bases, and 5 bases separated the two germline ends. Germline lookup yields CDR1 ENHRY and CDR2 SYGVKD. This CDR3 is built from 12 residues. The CDR3 loop reads CAISGVNSPLHF. The DNA of the CDR3 is TGTGCCATCAGTGGGGTGAATTCACCCCTCCACTTT.

This clonotype was detected ten times or more. The V and J genes are TRBV7-9 and TRBJ2-5; 7 nucleotides align to TRBD1. CDR3 length: 13 residues. Germline values: CDR1 SEHNR, CDR2 FQNEAQ (reference sequence). V was pared by 4 bases and J by 2 bases, with 1 base of the junction left unmatched. The DNA for the CDR3 is TGTGCCAGCAGCTCCAGGGGGCAAGAGACCCAGTACTTC. The encoded protein is CASSSRGQETQYF.